This record looks at one T cell receptor (beta chain) sequence and its context. This specimen comes from a study of cytomegalovirus exposure and HLA in healthy donors. Here immunoSEQ multiplex PCR was the method, and the copy in TCRdb shows in-frame clones only, minus some. This table holds 200,000 to 300,000 clones, roughly 91% found once. CDR3 size: 15 residues. The ends were cut back, 5 bases at V and 4 bases at J, with 12 bases in the middle. Per the germline V gene, CDR1 is MNHEY and CDR2 is SMNVEV (reference sequence). This chain joins TRBV27 and TRBJ2-6; D perhaps matches TRBD1 (6 bases). The origin of this receptor is a woman aged 25-40 years in good health and CMV-seronegative. Sequencing was performed on PBMCs. CDR3 coding DNA: TGTGCCAGCAGTCGACAGGCTGCCGGGGCCAACGTCCTGACTTTC. Amino acid sequence: CASSRQAAGANVLTF. Full variable domain (remainder filled in from reference TRBV27 and TRBJ2-6): EAQVTQNPRYLITVTGKKLTVTCSQNMNHEYMSWYRQDPGLGLRQIYYSMNVEVTDKGDVPEGYKVSRKEKRNFPLILESPSPNQTSLYFCASSRQAAGANVLTFGAGSRLTVL.